This T cell receptor (beta chain) derives from a study of blood T cell repertoires in COVID-19 (dated by TCRdb to 2020 to 2022). In the study overall: Samples from collaborators originated in the United States, Italy and Spain and spanned both the acute and convalescent phases of COVID-19. The material from the prospective study consisted of cDNA or gDNA derived from T cells, B-cell-depleted T cells, or PBMCs. The repertoires were released in a freely available public database intended as a resource for research on the immune response to SARS-CoV-2. A de-identified subject ID, COVID-19 status, age in years and sex were almost always included in the sample metadata. Deeply sampled blood TCRbeta repertoires from subjects exposed to, actively infected with, or recovered from COVID-19 were included in the dataset. Where available, HLA class I and class II types were taken from metadata supplied by the sample provider and were not determined by assay-based typing. Samples came from the ongoing ImmuneRACE study (first 160 participants) plus 1,254 subjects from 6 global collaborators. The study at large found these results: Clinical and demographic metadata were provided uncurated, with the amount varying by source and participant.

TCRbeta CDR3 regions were amplified from genomic DNA by means of the immunoSEQ Assay, a bias-controlled multiplex PCR. The authors' pipeline ran thus. Within the assay, amplification of reference gene primers was used to estimate how many nucleated cells each sample contained. To quantify the absolute abundance of each unique TCRbeta CDR3 rearrangement, sequence reads were collapsed and filtered. For each sample, productive Simpson clonality was calculated as the square root of Simpson's diversity index over productive rearrangements. Sourced from immuneACCESS, this table was stored by TCRdb with only in-frame sequences that have V and J called. A share of the clones is absent; for the studies checked, an unresolved V gene accounts for under half, and the remainder has no known explanation. The V and J calls and clone size are taken from that table; D and trimming were inferred from the DNA. The sample table lists nearly 110,000 clones, approximately 80% of them with a count of one. Of the sample, 4% to 5.5% falls within the top ten clones.

Its CDR3 holds 16 amino acids, cysteine through phenylalanine. Only CDR3 DNA is held: 48 bases, read in frame from base 1. The germline V gene provides CDR1 KGHDR and CDR2 SFDVKD. After removal of 3 bases from V and 0 bases from J, the junction retains 3 bases not matched to a gene. Collaborating institutions collected whole blood in K2EDTA tubes following their own protocols. For TCRbeta analysis, collaborators shipped samples as frozen whole blood, isolated PBMCs, or DNA extracted from either of those sample types. In regard to this clone: Its antigen is still unknown. Qualities for individual bases were not recorded, and no much larger clone is one base off.

This chain joins TRBV24-1 to TRBJ2-1, with 8 middle bases fitting TRBD1. This sequence originates from a man between 65 and 80 years old with acute or convalescent COVID-19. Sequencing was carried out using peripheral blood. The CDR3 reads as follows: CATSDPGGDSYNEQFF. DNA sequence: TGTGCCACCAGTGATCCAGGGGGCGACTCCTACAATGAGCAGTTCTTC.